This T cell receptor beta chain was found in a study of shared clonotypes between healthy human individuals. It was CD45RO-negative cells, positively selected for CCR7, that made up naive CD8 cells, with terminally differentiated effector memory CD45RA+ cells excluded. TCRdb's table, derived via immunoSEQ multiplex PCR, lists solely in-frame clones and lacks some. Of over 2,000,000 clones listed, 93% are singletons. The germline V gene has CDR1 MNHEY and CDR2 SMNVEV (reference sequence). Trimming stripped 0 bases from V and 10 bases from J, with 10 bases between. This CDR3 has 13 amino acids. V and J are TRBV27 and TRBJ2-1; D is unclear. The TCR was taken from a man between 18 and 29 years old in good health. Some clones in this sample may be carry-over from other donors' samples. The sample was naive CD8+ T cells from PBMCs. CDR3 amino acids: CASSLSVGLEQFF. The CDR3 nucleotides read TGTGCCAGCAGTTTATCGGTGGGGTTGGAGCAGTTCTTC.